The rows below give T cell receptor beta chains drawn from one sample of a study of blood T cells in healthy people across ages. Via MiXCR, TCRdb re-called the 5' RACE reads, giving one row per CDR3 protein. This sample yields hundreds of thousands of distinct CDR3 sequences, of which less than 30% are seen a single time; 29% belongs to the top ten. The sample was blood. The receptors were gathered from a woman aged 70-85 years in good health. CDR3s include the opening cysteine and the closing phenylalanine or tryptophan. A D gene is named only where the DNA matches it firmly. Clone sizes are given selectively: once, few, many, or a class where the clone is expanded.

d_gene	j_gene	abundance	v_gene	CDR3aa	CDR3nt
TRBD2	TRBJ2-1	NA	TRBV20-1	CSARPATSLQHNEQFF	TGCAGTGCTAGACCCGCGACTAGCCTCCAACACAATGAGCAGTTCTTC
NA	TRBJ2-4	NA	TRBV27	CASSPGTKRGIQYF	TGTGCCAGCAGCCCCGGGACAAAGAGGGGCATTCAGTACTTC
TRBD1	TRBJ1-6	NA	TRBV6-5	CASSYSLGQGGNSPLHF	TGTGCCAGCAGTTACTCCCTGGGACAGGGGGGTAATTCACCCCTCCACTTT
TRBD1	TRBJ1-2	few	TRBV2	CASAGGKGQGNGYTF	TGTGCCAGCGCCGGGGGTAAGGGACAGGGAAATGGCTACACCTTC
TRBD1	TRBJ2-3	NA	TRBV7-9	CASSIYRTGTDTQYF	TGTGCCAGCAGCATCTATCGGACAGGAACAGATACGCAGTATTTT
TRBD1	TRBJ2-1	NA	TRBV6-6	CASSYLPDRNNEQFF	TGTGCCAGCAGTTACTTGCCGGACAGGAACAATGAGCAGTTCTTC
TRBD1	TRBJ2-7	NA	TRBV14	CASSQDWRTGGSYEQYF	TGTGCCAGCAGCCAAGATTGGAGAACAGGGGGCTCCTACGAGCAGTACTTC
NA	TRBJ2-1	many	TRBV6-1	CASSQYSADEQFF	TGTGCCAGCAGTCAATATAGCGCGGATGAGCAGTTCTTC
NA	TRBJ2-1	few	TRBV10-3	CAISETEYNEQFF	TGTGCCATCAGTGAGACCGAGTACAATGAGCAGTTCTTC
NA	TRBJ2-1	NA	TRBV7-2	CASSLDEAIGNNEQFF	TGTGCCAGCAGCTTAGACGAGGCCATAGGGAACAATGAGCAGTTCTTC
TRBD2	TRBJ2-6	many	TRBV28	CASYSGGTGANVLTF	TGTGCCAGCTACTCGGGGGGAACTGGGGCCAACGTCCTGACTTTC
NA	TRBJ2-2	few	TRBV5-1	CASSTDRANTGELFF	TGCGCCAGCAGCACGGACAGAGCGAACACCGGGGAGCTGTTTTTT
NA	TRBJ2-1	NA	TRBV7-2	CASSLIYTPVGGIYNEQFF	TGTGCCAGCAGCCTCATATACACCCCGGTGGGAGGAATCTACAATGAGCAGTTCTTC
TRBD1	TRBJ2-3	few	TRBV3-1	CASSQEALTGGDTQYF	TGTGCCAGCAGCCAAGAAGCCCTCACAGGGGGAGATACGCAGTATTTT
NA	TRBJ1-1	NA	TRBV20-1	CSASTRGMNTEAFF	TGCAGTGCTAGTACCAGAGGGATGAACACTGAAGCTTTCTTT
TRBD1	TRBJ2-4	few	TRBV28	CASSFRTGAKNIQYF	TGTGCCAGCAGTTTCCGGACAGGGGCCAAAAACATTCAGTACTTC
TRBD2	TRBJ2-5	few	TRBV12-3/TRBV12-4	CASSANPGGRETQYF	TGTGCCAGCTCTGCCAATCCCGGCGGGAGAGAGACCCAGTACTTC
TRBD1	TRBJ2-7	many	TRBV20-1	CSARDVTGGMGEQYF	TGCAGTGCTAGAGATGTAACAGGGGGTATGGGGGAGCAGTACTTC
TRBD1	TRBJ2-3	once	TRBV12-3/TRBV12-4	CASSRRLGQGRTDMQYF	TGTGCCAGCAGTAGGAGGCTTGGACAGGGGCGCACAGATATGCAGTATTTT
TRBD2	TRBJ2-1	few	TRBV10-3	CAISESSGRVDEQFF	TGTGCCATCAGTGAGTCTAGCGGGAGGGTGGATGAGCAGTTCTTC
NA	TRBJ1-1	few	TRBV5-1	CASSTGTEMNTEAFF	TGCGCCAGCAGCACTGGGACCGAGATGAACACTGAAGCTTTCTTT
TRBD1	TRBJ2-1	NA	TRBV24-1	CATSDPTGGSYNEQFF	TGTGCCACCAGTGACCCGACAGGGGGCTCCTACAATGAGCAGTTCTTC